Described below is a single T cell receptor beta chain sequence and its context. As yet, its antigen is unknown. The sample is drawn from a study of T cells in Graves' hyperthyroidism and ophthalmopathy. Findings of the study overall: Using 13 V-J features, a model discriminated ophthalmopathy from stable hyperthyroidism.

TCR beta CDR3 region amplification was performed from RNA transcripts. HTBI primers were the set used in a first-round RT-PCR of the TCR CDR3. MiXCR, applied by TCRdb to the multiplex PCR reads, yields one record per CDR3 protein. The table includes 300,000 to 350,000 distinct CDR3 sequences, around 17% detected once. Trimming left V 0 bases short and J 5 bases short, with 10 bases between. The CDR3 is made up of 14 amino acids. Germline V gives CDR1 LGHDT, CDR2 YNNKEL (reference sequence). This sequence joins TRBV3-1 and TRBJ2-5, with D possibly called TRBD1 or TRBD2 (6 bases each). This sequence was found in a man aged 25-40 years with Graves' hyperthyroidism. The sequenced sample was blood. The CDR3 DNA follows: TGTGCCAGCAGCCAAGACGGGGGCGGGGAGACCCAGTACTTC. Its translation is CASSQDGGGETQYF.